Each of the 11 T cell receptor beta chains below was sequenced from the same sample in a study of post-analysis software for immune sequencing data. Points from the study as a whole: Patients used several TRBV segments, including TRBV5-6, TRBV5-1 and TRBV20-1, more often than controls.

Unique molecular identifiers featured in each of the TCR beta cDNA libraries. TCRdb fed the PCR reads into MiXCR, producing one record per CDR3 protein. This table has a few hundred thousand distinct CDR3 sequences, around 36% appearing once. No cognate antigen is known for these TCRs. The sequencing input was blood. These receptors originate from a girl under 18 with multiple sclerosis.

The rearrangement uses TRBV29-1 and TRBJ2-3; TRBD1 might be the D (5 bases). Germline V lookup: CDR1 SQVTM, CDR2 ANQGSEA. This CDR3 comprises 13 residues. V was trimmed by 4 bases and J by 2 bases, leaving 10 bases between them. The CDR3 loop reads CSVVGLLTDTQYF. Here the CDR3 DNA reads TGCAGCGTTGTGGGGCTGCTCACAGATACGCAGTATTTT.

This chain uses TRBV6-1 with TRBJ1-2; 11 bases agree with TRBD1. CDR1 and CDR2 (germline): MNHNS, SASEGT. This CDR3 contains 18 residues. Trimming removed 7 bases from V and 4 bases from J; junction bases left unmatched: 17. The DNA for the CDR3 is TGTGCCAGCAACAAGCTAAGAGACGGGACAGGGGGTTTCTATGGCTACACCTTC. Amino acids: CASNKLRDGTGGFYGYTF.

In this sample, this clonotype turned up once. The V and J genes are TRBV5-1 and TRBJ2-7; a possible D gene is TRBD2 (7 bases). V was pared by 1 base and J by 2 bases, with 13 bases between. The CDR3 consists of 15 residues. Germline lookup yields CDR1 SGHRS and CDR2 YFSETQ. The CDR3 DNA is TGCGCCAGCAGCTTGTATCGGGGGGCGGCCTACGAGCAGTACTTC. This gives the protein CASSLYRGAAYEQYF.

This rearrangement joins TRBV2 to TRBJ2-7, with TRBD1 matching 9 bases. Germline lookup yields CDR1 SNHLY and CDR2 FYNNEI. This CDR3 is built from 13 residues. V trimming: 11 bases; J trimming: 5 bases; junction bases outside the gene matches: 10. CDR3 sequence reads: CAVPGQGIHEQYF. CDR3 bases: TGTGCCGTTCCCGGACAGGGGATACACGAGCAGTACTTC.

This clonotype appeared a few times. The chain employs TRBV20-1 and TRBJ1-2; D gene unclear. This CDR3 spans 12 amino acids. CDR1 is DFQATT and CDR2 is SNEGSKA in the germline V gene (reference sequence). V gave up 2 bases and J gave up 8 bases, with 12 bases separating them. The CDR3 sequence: CSARKRVRGYTF. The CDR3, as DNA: TGCAGTGCTAGAAAGAGGGTGAGGGGCTACACCTTC.

The CDR3 DNA reads as TGTGCCAGCAGCTTGGAGCCAAACGTAGATACGCAGTATTTT. Translated, it gives CASSLEPNVDTQYF. V gene TRBV5-5 combines with J gene TRBJ2-3; the D is unclear. The ends were cut back, 0 bases at V and 5 bases at J, with 10 bases in the middle. From germline, CDR1 is SGHKS and CDR2 YYEKEE (reference sequence). The CDR3 totals 14 residues.

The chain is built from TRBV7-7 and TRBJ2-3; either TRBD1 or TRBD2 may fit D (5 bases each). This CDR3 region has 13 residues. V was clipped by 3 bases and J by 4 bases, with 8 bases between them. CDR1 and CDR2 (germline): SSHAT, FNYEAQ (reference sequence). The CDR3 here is CASSLGVADTQYF. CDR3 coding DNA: TGTGCCAGCAGCTTGGGGGTCGCAGATACGCAGTATTTT.

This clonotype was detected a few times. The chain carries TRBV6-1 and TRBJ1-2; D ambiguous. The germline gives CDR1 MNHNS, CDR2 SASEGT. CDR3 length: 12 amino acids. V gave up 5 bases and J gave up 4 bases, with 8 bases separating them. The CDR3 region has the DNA TGTGCCAGCAGTTTCCGTCTCTATGGCTACACCTTC. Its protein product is CASSFRLYGYTF.

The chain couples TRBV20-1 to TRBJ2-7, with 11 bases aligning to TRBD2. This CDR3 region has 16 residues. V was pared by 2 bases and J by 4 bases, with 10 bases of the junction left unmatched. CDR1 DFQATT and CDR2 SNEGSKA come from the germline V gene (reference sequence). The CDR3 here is CSARLFSGGAAYEQYF. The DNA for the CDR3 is TGCAGTGCTAGATTGTTTAGCGGGGGGGCAGCTTACGAGCAGTACTTC.

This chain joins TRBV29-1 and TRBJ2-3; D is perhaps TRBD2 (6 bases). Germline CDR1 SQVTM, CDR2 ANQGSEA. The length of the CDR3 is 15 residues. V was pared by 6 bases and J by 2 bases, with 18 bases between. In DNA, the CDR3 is TGCAGCGTCCGCTGGGGACTCGCTGTCACAGATACGCAGTATTTT. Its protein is CSVRWGLAVTDTQYF.

The CDR3 loop is CASSLAGVMTYGYTF. The CDR3 DNA reads TGTGCCAGCAGCTTAGCGGGAGTAATGACCTATGGCTACACCTTC. This rearrangement joins TRBV7-8 to TRBJ1-2; D is uncertain. This CDR3 contains 15 residues. Per the germline V gene, CDR1 is SGHVS and CDR2 is FQNEAQ. The ends were cut back, 0 bases at V and 4 bases at J, with 12 bases in the middle.